This T cell receptor beta chain was identified during a study of T cell responses to AZD1222 COVID-19 vaccine. Regarding the study as a whole: At baseline, seropositivity was found in only six or seven AZD1222 recipients. The donor cohort was predominantly white British with a female majority, and clonal diversity may have been underestimated.

V was pared by 2 bases and J by 2 bases, with 11 bases between. The length of the CDR3 is 15 residues. The germline V gene encodes CDR1 SGHVS and CDR2 FNYEAQ. Method: immunoSEQ multiplex PCR; TCRdb's copy keeps in-frame clones and lacks some. The top ten hold roughly 0.98% of the sample, which has around 170,000 clones, around 90% seen once. For this clone: Its target is unknown.

The source of this sequence is an adult in good health. This chain links TRBV7-6 with TRBJ2-3; D might be TRBD2 (5 bases). Sample: peripheral blood, taken on day 0 of AZD1222 vaccination. CDR3 nucleotide sequence: TGTGCCAGCAGCTTATCACGGGGTTACACAGATACGCAGTATTTT. Translating it yields CASSLSRGYTDTQYF.